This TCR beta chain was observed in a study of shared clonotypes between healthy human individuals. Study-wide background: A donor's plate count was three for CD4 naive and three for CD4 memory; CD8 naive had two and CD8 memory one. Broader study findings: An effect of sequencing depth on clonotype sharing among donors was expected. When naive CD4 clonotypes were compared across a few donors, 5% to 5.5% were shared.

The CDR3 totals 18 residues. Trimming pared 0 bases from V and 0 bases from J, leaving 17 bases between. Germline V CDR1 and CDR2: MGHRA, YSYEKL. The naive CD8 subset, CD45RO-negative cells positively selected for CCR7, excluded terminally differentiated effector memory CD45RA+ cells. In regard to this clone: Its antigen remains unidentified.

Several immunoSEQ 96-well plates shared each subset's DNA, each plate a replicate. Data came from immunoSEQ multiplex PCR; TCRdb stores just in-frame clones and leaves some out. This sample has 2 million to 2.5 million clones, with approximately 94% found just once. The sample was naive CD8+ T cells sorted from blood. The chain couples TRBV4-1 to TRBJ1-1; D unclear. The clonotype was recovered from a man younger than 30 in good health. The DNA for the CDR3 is TGCGCCAGCAGCCAAGAGGGCAGCGAAAGTTACGTGAACACTGAAGCTTTCTTT. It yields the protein CASSQEGSESYVNTEAFF.